This entry lists 28 T cell receptor beta chains sequenced from one sample in a study of shared clonotypes between healthy human individuals. Assay used: immunoSEQ multiplex PCR; TCRdb lists only in-frame clones, some missing. The sample records 470,000 or so clones, around 73% being singletons. The specimen was PBMCs. The receptor set was obtained from a woman in her 40s in good health. Some clones in this sample may be carry-over from other donors' samples.

The V call is TRBV2, the J call TRBJ1-2, with TRBD1 as a possible D gene (5 bases). Germline CDR1 and CDR2: SNHLY and FYNNEI. Between the trimmed V and J ends, which lost 5 bases and 3 bases, there was a span of 13 bases. CDR3 length: 14 residues. CDR3 region: CASSPFDRDYGYTF. CDR3 nucleotides: TGTGCCAGCAGTCCCTTTGACAGAGACTATGGCTACACCTTC.

The chain recombines TRBV4-1 with TRBJ2-5, with TRBD2 matching 10 bases. Trimming took 4 bases from V and 2 from J; bases not matched to a gene: 4. The CDR3 covers 15 residues. The germline gives CDR1 MGHRA, CDR2 YSYEKL. The CDR3 protein is CASSLLAGDQETQYF. CDR3 nucleotides: TGCGCCAGCAGCCTTCTAGCGGGAGATCAAGAGACCCAGTACTTC.

J is TRBJ1-2 and V is TRBV6-5, with TRBD1 matching over 8 bases. Unmatched junction bases numbered 6, after V lost 5 bases and J lost 1 base. The CDR3 loop spans 15 amino acids. In germline, CDR1 is MNHEY, CDR2 SVGAGI. The CDR3 loop is CASSRRTGINYGYTF. CDR3 nucleotide sequence: TGTGCCAGCAGTCGGAGGACAGGGATTAACTATGGCTACACCTTC.

The chain carries TRBV11-1 and TRBJ1-2, with D possibly matching TRBD1 (5 bases). The CDR3 is 16 amino acids. The germline gives CDR1 SGHAT, CDR2 FQDESV (reference sequence). V was clipped by 5 bases and J by 4 bases, with 20 bases between them. The CDR3 bases are TGTGCCAGCAGCCCCCGGGACCCCGAACCAGGCTATGGCTACACCTTC. Translation: CASSPRDPEPGYGYTF. The complete variable domain, with remaining parts taken from reference TRBV11-1 and TRBJ1-2, reads EAEVAQSPRYKITEKSQAVAFWCDPISGHATLYWYRQILGQGPELLVQFQDESVVDDSQLPKDRFSAERLKGVDSTLKIQPAELGDSAMYLCASSPRDPEPGYGYTFGSGTRLTVV.

This clone turned up a few times. The chain links TRBV28 to TRBJ1-5; D gene uncertain. The ends were cut back, 3 bases at V and 9 bases at J, with 18 bases in the middle. Germline V CDR1 and CDR2: MDHEN, SYDVKM. The CDR3 is 15 residues long. In nucleotides, the CDR3 is TGTGCCAGCAGTTTGCTTAGCAGTCCACCTGGGCCCCAGCATTTT. Translation gives CASSLLSSPPGPQHF.

This chain joins TRBV15 and TRBJ2-3; TRBD1 aligns across 8 bases. CDR1 and CDR2 (germline): LNHNV, YYDKDF (reference sequence). The CDR3 length is 16 residues. J was trimmed by 0 bases and V by 0 bases; bases with no gene match: 2. CDR3 protein: CATSRDWTGSTDTQYF. The CDR3 coding sequence is TGTGCCACCAGCAGAGATTGGACAGGGAGCACAGATACGCAGTATTTT.

The V and J genes are TRBV10-3 and TRBJ2-1, with TRBD2 matching over 13 bases. The CDR3 is made up of 17 amino acids. Germline V lookup: CDR1 ENHRY, CDR2 SYGVKD. With 6 bases clipped from V and 2 bases from J, the junction kept 7 bases outside the gene matches. CDR3 protein: CAIRRTSGSLPYNEQFF. The DNA for the CDR3 is TGTGCCATCAGGAGGACTAGCGGGAGTCTTCCCTACAATGAGCAGTTCTTC.

In regard to this clone: This probably arose from a read error, given a far larger clone one base away. The V gene is TRBV30, the J gene TRBJ2-2; D is ambiguous. The length of the CDR3 is 11 residues. Germline V gene data show CDR1 as GTSNPN and CDR2 as SVGIG (reference sequence). Trimming left V 2 bases short and J 7 bases short, with 5 bases between. CDR3 protein: CAWSIGGELFF. The CDR3 region has the DNA TGTGCCTGGAGTATAGGCGGGGAGCTGTTTTTT.

V is TRBV19 and J is TRBJ1-2; D gene uncertain. The CDR3 is 12 amino acids. Germline CDR1 is LNHDA and CDR2 is SQIVND (reference sequence). Trimming shortened V by 5 bases and J by 5 bases, and 9 bases separated the two germline ends. The CDR3 nucleotides are TGTGCCAGTAGTCAGCAGCGGTATGGCTACACCTTC. It specifies CASSQQRYGYTF.

This chain uses TRBV7-2 with TRBJ2-3; 8 bases are shared with TRBD1. The CDR3 is made up of 15 amino acids. Per the germline V gene, CDR1 is SGHTA and CDR2 is FQGNSA. V lost 1 base, J lost 6 bases, and 6 bases stayed unmatched. CDR3 nucleotide sequence: TGTGCCAGCAGCTTAGAGGGACAGGAGTGGGATACGCAGTATTTT. The encoded protein is CASSLEGQEWDTQYF.

The chain recombines TRBV6-1 with TRBJ2-6; 7 bases align to TRBD1. V gave up 4 bases and J gave up 1 base; unmatched junction bases: 1. CDR3 size: 15 residues. In germline, CDR1 is MNHNS, CDR2 SASEGT. CDR3 region: CASSGDRSGANVLTF. The DNA for the CDR3 is TGTGCCAGCAGTGGGGACAGATCTGGGGCCAACGTCCTGACTTTC.

V is TRBV7-9 and J is TRBJ2-3, with a tentative D call TRBD2 (5 bases). V dropped 8 bases and J dropped 3 bases, with 6 bases sitting between them. From germline, CDR1 is SEHNR and CDR2 FQNEAQ (reference sequence). CDR3 size: 11 residues. CDR3: CASEGTDTQYF. The CDR3 DNA follows: TGTGCCAGCGAGGGTACAGATACGCAGTATTTT.

This clone was seen a handful of times. The rearrangement links TRBV30 to TRBJ2-7; 8 positions agree with TRBD2. The V segment lost 3 bases and the J segment 0 bases; nucleotides outside the gene matches: 7. The CDR3 extends over 15 amino acids. Germline CDR1 reads GTSNPN; CDR2 reads SVGIG (reference sequence). CDR3 sequence (DNA): TGTGCCTGGAGGCCCGGGGGGGGTGGCTCCTACGAGCAGTACTTC. This translates into CAWRPGGGGSYEQYF.

The gene calls are TRBV11-2 and TRBJ2-1; 14 bases agree with TRBD2. V was pared by 4 bases and J by 3 bases, with 8 bases of the junction left unmatched. Germline V CDR1 and CDR2: SGHAT, FQNNGV. CDR3 size: 18 residues. DNA for the CDR3: TGTGCCAGCAGCTACAGGACTAGCGGGAGGATAGGCTACAATGAGCAGTTCTTC. Translated, it gives CASSYRTSGRIGYNEQFF. The variable domain in full, completed from reference TRBV11-2 and TRBJ2-1, reads EAGVAQSPRYKIIEKRQSVAFWCNPISGHATLYWYQQILGQGPKLLIQFQNNGVVDDSQLPKDRFSAERLKGVDSTLKIQPAKLEDSAVYLCASSYRTSGRIGYNEQFFGPGTRLTVL.

A few counts support this clone. V is TRBV7-9 and J is TRBJ2-7; D may correspond to TRBD1 or TRBD2 (5 bases each). Germline lookup yields CDR1 SEHNR and CDR2 FQNEAQ (reference sequence). This CDR3 region has 14 residues. Trimming took off 0 bases at V and 2 bases at J, with 8 bases between the two ends. CDR3 in amino acids: CASSLAVGAYEQYF. The CDR3 DNA is TGTGCCAGCAGCTTAGCGGTGGGGGCCTACGAGCAGTACTTC.

This sequence joins TRBV7-3 and TRBJ2-2; 7 bases are shared with TRBD1. The CDR3 runs to 16 residues. Per the germline V gene, CDR1 is SGHTA and CDR2 is FQGTGA. With 5 bases clipped from V and 3 bases from J, the junction kept 9 bases outside the gene matches. The CDR3: CASSVTGARDTGELFF. The CDR3 nucleotides read TGTGCCAGCAGCGTCACAGGGGCGCGGGACACCGGGGAGCTGTTTTTT.

The V call is TRBV11-2, the J call TRBJ2-5; D not resolved. Trimming took off 3 bases at V and 1 base at J, with 12 bases between the two ends. Germline CDR1 reads SGHAT; CDR2 reads FQNNGV. This CDR3 comprises 15 residues. The DNA of the CDR3 is TGTGCCAGCAGCTTCCGCCTACCGCCCCAAGAGACCCAGTACTTC. Protein: CASSFRLPPQETQYF. Complete variable domain (other parts from reference TRBV11-2 and TRBJ2-5): EAGVAQSPRYKIIEKRQSVAFWCNPISGHATLYWYQQILGQGPKLLIQFQNNGVVDDSQLPKDRFSAERLKGVDSTLKIQPAKLEDSAVYLCASSFRLPPQETQYFGPGTRLLVL.

The chain has TRBV7-8 and TRBJ2-1; possibly TRBD1 for D (6 bases). Germline V gene lookup returns CDR1 SGHVS and CDR2 FQNEAQ. Trimming removed 7 bases from V and 2 bases from J, with 21 bases in between. The CDR3 runs 17 residues. The CDR3, as DNA: TGTGCCAGCAACCCATTCGGGCAGGGGTTCGCCTACAATGAGCAGTTCTTC. Translating gives CASNPFGQGFAYNEQFF. Filled out from reference TRBV7-8 and TRBJ2-1, the complete variable domain reads GAGVSQSPRYKVAKRGQDVALRCDPISGHVSLFWYQQALGQGPEFLTYFQNEAQLDKSGLPSDRFFAERPEGSVSTLKIQRTQQEDSAVYLCASNPFGQGFAYNEQFFGPGTRLTVL.

The CDR3 spells CAWSEGSYEQYF. The CDR3 region has the DNA TGTGCCTGGAGTGAGGGCTCCTACGAGCAGTACTTC. The chain joins TRBV30 to TRBJ2-7; D is undetermined. The CDR3 consists of 12 residues. Per the germline V gene, CDR1 is GTSNPN and CDR2 is SVGIG (reference sequence). V was cut by 1 base and J by 0 bases, with 4 bases left in between.

Concerning this clone itself: A much larger clone differs by one base, so this may be a read error. V is TRBV5-4 and J is TRBJ2-2; D call uncertain. Germline V gene lookup returns CDR1 SGHNT and CDR2 YYREEE (reference sequence). The CDR3 has 13 residues. V was cut by 2 bases and J by 0 bases, with 2 bases left in between. The CDR3 bases are TGTGCCAGCAGCTTCCCGAACACCGGGGAGCTGTTTTTT. Protein product: CASSFPNTGELFF.

The chain carries TRBV4-2 and TRBJ2-3; 9 bases line up with TRBD2. V trimming: 4 bases; J trimming: 5 bases; junction bases outside the gene matches: 22. Germline-derived CDR1 and CDR2 are LGHNA and YNFKEQ. CDR3 size: 20 residues. CDR3 loop: CASSRQYSSFGREGVDTQYF. In nucleotides, the CDR3 is TGTGCCAGCAGCCGCCAGTATTCATCATTTGGGCGGGAGGGGGTAGATACGCAGTATTTT.

The V call is TRBV6-6, the J call TRBJ1-2; D remains unclear. The V gene lost 0 bases and the J gene lost 6 bases, with 11 bases spanning the gap. Germline CDR1 and CDR2: MNHNY and SVGAGI (reference sequence). This CDR3 comprises 14 residues. The CDR3 nucleotides read TGTGCCAGCAGTTACTCGAGTCAGCCTGATGGCTACACCTTC. Translating it yields CASSYSSQPDGYTF.

This chain links TRBV11-2 with TRBJ2-7; TRBD2 matches at 8 bases. CDR1 and CDR2 (germline): SGHAT, FQNNGV. The CDR3 is 15 amino acids. J was trimmed by 4 bases and V by 5 bases; bases with no gene match: 10. In nucleotides, the CDR3 is TGTGCCAGCAGCCCCCCCGGGAGGGGGAGGTACGAGCAGTACTTC. It is translated as CASSPPGRGRYEQYF.

This clone appeared a few times. The chain has TRBV2 and TRBJ1-1; no clear D. The CDR3 sequence is 14 residues long. V lost 3 bases and J 0 bases, leaving 8 bases between the germline ends. Germline V CDR1 and CDR2: SNHLY, FYNNEI. This CDR3 reads CASSELGMNTEAFF. Written as DNA, the CDR3 is TGTGCCAGCAGTGAGTTGGGTATGAACACTGAAGCTTTCTTT. The full variable domain, its missing parts supplied by reference TRBV2 and TRBJ1-1, is EPEVTQTPSHQVTQMGQEVILRCVPISNHLYFYWYRQILGQKVEFLVSFYNNEISEKSEIFDDQFSVERPDGSNFTLKIRSTKLEDSAMYFCASSELGMNTEAFFGQGTRLTVV.

This clone showed up just a few times. The rearrangement uses TRBV14 and TRBJ1-4; TRBD1 is a possible D gene (5 bases). Per the germline V gene, CDR1 is SGHDN and CDR2 is FVKESK. This CDR3 has 14 residues. V was cut by 4 bases and J by 2 bases, with 8 bases left in between. CDR3: CASSPGWTNEKLFF. Written as DNA, the CDR3 is TGTGCCAGCAGCCCAGGGTGGACTAATGAAAAACTGTTTTTT.

The chain has TRBV30 and TRBJ2-7; TRBD2 matches at 7 bases. Trimming cost V 4 bases and J 1 base; bases outside gene matches: 13. In germline, CDR1 is GTSNPN, CDR2 SVGIG (reference sequence). CDR3 length: 16 residues. The CDR3 loop is CAWIIPPGGRSYEQYF. The CDR3 nucleotides read TGTGCCTGGATAATCCCCCCGGGAGGACGGTCCTACGAGCAGTACTTC.

This clone came up a few times. The V and J genes are TRBV19 and TRBJ1-1; no reliable D call. The germline V gene has CDR1 LNHDA and CDR2 SQIVND (reference sequence). V shed 4 bases and J shed 5 bases, with 8 bases lying between them. The CDR3 contains 12 residues. CDR3 sequence: CASSSLLTEAFF. In DNA form, the CDR3 reads TGTGCCAGTAGTAGCCTTTTGACTGAAGCTTTCTTT.

The count of this clone is one. The chain links TRBV21-1 to TRBJ1-3. TRBV21-1 is tagged as a pseudogene. This CDR3 has 14 amino acids. CDR3 in DNA: TGTGCCAGCAGCGCCACCCCCAACGGAAACACCATATATTTT. It yields the protein CASSATPNGNTIYF.